This entry describes one TCR beta chain. The antigen remains unidentified. The sample originates from a study of T-cell reconstitution after alpha-beta-depleted transplantation in children. General study points: The high TCRbeta diversity at day 60 in some patients came from surviving recipient T cells and thymic progenitors.

Unique molecular identifiers were built into the TCRbeta library. MiXCR was run by TCRdb on the PCR reads, yielding one entry per CDR3 protein. Of around 800,000 distinct CDR3 sequences in the sample, 16% were seen once. CDR1 is DFQATT and CDR2 is SNEGSKA in the germline V gene (reference sequence). CDR3 length equals 15 residues. Trimming took off 2 bases at V and 5 bases at J, with 18 bases between the two ends. V is TRBV20-1 and J is TRBJ2-5, with D possibly being TRBD2 (6 bases). The sample here was PBMCs, mostly from graft donor cells, taken 360 days after TCRalphabeta/CD19-depleted stem cell transplant. This clonotype was obtained from a male patient younger than 18 who had a stem cell transplant for acute lymphoblastic leukemia, so the T cells may come from the graft donor. CDR3 residues: CSARSSALFDETQYF. The CDR3 coding sequence is TGCAGTGCTAGATCTAGCGCCCTATTCGACGAGACCCAGTACTTC.